This T cell receptor (beta chain) derives from a study of blood T cells in healthy people across ages. Findings and limits, study-wide: The donors' CMV status was not determined, possibly confounding changes in expanded clonotypes. Fewer expanded clones and more diversity marked long-lived versus aged donors.

Worth noting for this clonotype: The antigen is not known.

Extractions gave at least 5.5 micrograms of total RNA per sample. A second PCR, run for 7 to 11 cycles, used a sample-barcoded 5' primer plus a J-beta primer mix. With 12 random nucleotides, a template-switch adaptor tagged each individual cDNA molecule. TCRdb re-derived calls from the 5' RACE reads in MiXCR, one entry per CDR3 protein. This sample carries roughly 680,000 distinct CDR3 sequences, around half of them seen once, and the ten largest clones take roughly 31%. This sequence was found in a woman aged 60 to 75 in good health. Sample: blood.

The CDR3 loop is CASSLGVGQETQYF. The CDR3 DNA follows: TGTGCCAGCAGCTTAGGAGTAGGGCAAGAGACCCAGTACTTC. The V call is TRBV7-9, the J call TRBJ2-5; no clear D gene. V lost 1 base and J 2 bases, leaving 8 bases between the germline ends. Germline CDR1 and CDR2: SEHNR and FQNEAQ (reference sequence). This CDR3 comprises 14 residues.